This T cell receptor (beta chain) was sequenced in a study of regulatory T cells in long-lasting Graves disease. Study-level findings and limits: A limited number of samples was an acknowledged limitation.

Sample time point: newly diagnosed GD, antithyroid drugs for less than 3 months. Preparation of the TCR library used RNA extracted from PBMCs. In building TCR beta libraries, iRepertoire HTBI primers were used together with Arm-PCR of CDR3 regions. Each CDR3 protein gets one entry after TCRdb re-called the multiplex PCR reads with MiXCR. Of a few hundred thousand distinct CDR3 sequences in the sample, 10% to 15% are singletons; the top ten hold about 20%. The V and J ends lost 5 bases and 5 bases, in that order; junction bases with no gene match: 7. Germline CDR1 and CDR2: SGHDT and YYEEEE. CDR3 length: 13 amino acids. With regard to this clonotype: Its cognate antigen is unknown.

This same sample was also taken into another study, of T cells in Graves' hyperthyroidism and ophthalmopathy. According to that study: In the blood, most expanded thyroid clonotypes above 0.001 appeared as well.

The sample here was peripheral blood mononuclear cells (PBMCs), taken at new diagnosis, from a patient treated with antithyroid drugs. This receptor was identified in a woman younger than 35 with Graves disease. The chain is built from TRBV5-6 and TRBJ2-7; the match to TRBD1 covers 7 bases. The chain's CDR3 is CASRQGEQNEQYV. CDR3 DNA: TGTGCCAGCAGGCAGGGGGAGCAAAACGAGCAGTACGTC.